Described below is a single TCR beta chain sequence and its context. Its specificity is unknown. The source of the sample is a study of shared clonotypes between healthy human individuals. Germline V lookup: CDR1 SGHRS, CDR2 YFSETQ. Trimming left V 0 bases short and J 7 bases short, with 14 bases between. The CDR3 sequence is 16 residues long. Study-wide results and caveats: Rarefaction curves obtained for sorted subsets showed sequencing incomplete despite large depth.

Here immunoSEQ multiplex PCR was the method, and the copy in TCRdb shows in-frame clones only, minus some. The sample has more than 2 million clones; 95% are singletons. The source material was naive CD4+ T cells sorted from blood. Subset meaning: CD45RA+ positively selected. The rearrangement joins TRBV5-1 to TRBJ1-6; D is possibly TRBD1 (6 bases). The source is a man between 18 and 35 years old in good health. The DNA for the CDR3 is TGCGCCAGCAGCTTGGTTTCCGGGGGCATCAATTCACCCCTCCACTTT. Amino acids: CASSLVSGGINSPLHF.